These T cell receptor beta chains were read from a single sample in a study of blood T cell repertoires in COVID-19. Libraries were prepared by immunoSEQ multiplex PCR; TCRdb keeps only in-frame clonotypes and omits some of them. The sample contains over 150,000 clones, around 83% of which appear only once. Sequenced sample: peripheral blood. The receptor source for this set is a woman between 55 and 75 years old with acute or convalescent COVID-19. Each CDR3 is given with its conserved first and last residue. The D gene is left open where the match is weak. Rows may omit the clone size; those that give it use once, few, many or a size class.

clone size	V gene	D gene	J gene	CDR3 protein	CDR3 DNA
-	TRBV9	-	TRBJ1-1	CASSPLFIGGMNTEAFF	TGTGCCAGCAGCCCCCTGTTTATTGGGGGGATGAACACTGAAGCTTTCTTT
-	TRBV25-1	-	TRBJ2-1	CASSLAGTSYNEQFF	TGTGCCAGCAGTCTGGCCGGGACTTCCTACAATGAGCAGTTCTTC
once	TRBV11-2	-	TRBJ1-4	CASSPRTPNEKLFF	TGTGCCAGCAGCCCCCGTACACCTAATGAAAAACTGTTTTTT
-	TRBV29-1	TRBD1	TRBJ1-3	CSGKGQGNTIYF	TGCAGCGGGAAGGGACAGGGAAACACCATATATTTT
-	TRBV5-4	-	TRBJ1-1	CASSLDGVRSAEAFF	TGTGCCAGCAGCTTGGACGGGGTCCGTAGCGCTGAAGCTTTCTTT
-	TRBV3-1/TRBV3-2	-	TRBJ1-4	CASSQSNEKLFF	TGTGCCAGCAGCCAGAGTAATGAAAAACTGTTTTTT
-	TRBV4-2	TRBD2	TRBJ2-5	CASSQVAGEAETQYF	TGTGCCAGCAGCCAAGTCGCGGGGGAAGCGGAGACCCAGTACTTC
-	TRBV10-3	-	TRBJ2-1	CAIDRPSYNEQFF	TGTGCCATCGACAGGCCGTCCTACAATGAGCAGTTCTTC
once	TRBV24-1	TRBD2	TRBJ2-1	CATSDASGGASHEQFF	TGTGCCACCAGTGATGCTAGCGGGGGGGCTAGTCATGAGCAGTTCTTC
-	TRBV6-5	-	TRBJ1-2	CASMFLKTGERSYTF	TGTGCCAGCATGTTTCTTAAGACAGGAGAAAGGAGCTACACCTTC
-	TRBV7-2	TRBD1	TRBJ2-2	CASSLAGTANTGELFF	TGTGCCAGCAGCCTCGCCGGGACAGCGAACACCGGGGAGCTGTTTTTT
-	TRBV12-3/TRBV12-4	TRBD1	TRBJ1-1	CASRRQGGTEAFF	TGTGCCAGCAGGAGACAGGGGGGGACTGAAGCTTTCTTT
-	TRBV7-9	-	TRBJ1-5	CASSLRGDQPQHF	TGTGCCAGCAGCTTGCGGGGGGATCAGCCCCAGCATTTT
few	TRBV30	-	TRBJ1-4	CAWSAPWGEEKLFF	TGTGCCTGGAGTGCCCCGTGGGGCGAGGAAAAACTGTTTTTT
-	TRBV3-1/TRBV3-2	-	TRBJ1-5	CASSSGLSGGDSNQPQHF	TGTGCCAGCAGCTCGGGACTCTCAGGAGGGGATAGCAATCAGCCCCAGCATTTT
-	TRBV27	TRBD2	TRBJ2-3	CASSIAGGTDTQYF	TGTGCCAGCAGTATAGCGGGGGGCACAGATACGCAGTATTTT
-	TRBV19	TRBD2	TRBJ2-6	CASSSDAGGGSGANVLTF	TGTGCCAGTAGTTCAGACGCGGGGGGGGGCTCTGGGGCCAACGTCCTGACTTTC
-	TRBV5-1	TRBD1	TRBJ2-1	CASSKDRGLGEQFF	TGCGCCAGCAGCAAGGACAGGGGGCTAGGTGAGCAGTTCTTC
-	TRBV28	TRBD1	TRBJ1-3	CASSLTLGQGSGNTIYF	TGTGCCAGCAGCCTCACTCTGGGACAGGGCTCTGGAAACACCATATATTTT
-	TRBV25-1	-	TRBJ2-3	CASSPPGAQGTDTQYF	TGTGCCAGCAGCCCGCCAGGGGCTCAGGGGACAGATACGCAGTATTTT
-	TRBV28	-	TRBJ2-3	CASSLLGASGTQYF	TGTGCCAGCAGTTTATTAGGGGCATCTGGTACGCAGTATTTT
few	TRBV5-6	-	TRBJ1-6	CASSLHRSLRTPLHF	TGTGCCAGCAGCTTGCACAGGAGCCTAAGGACACCCCTCCACTTT
-	TRBV18	TRBD2	TRBJ2-1	CASSPQGLAGGGGEQFF	TGTGCCAGCTCACCGCAGGGACTAGCGGGGGGCGGAGGTGAGCAGTTCTTC
-	TRBV6-1	TRBD2	TRBJ2-1	CASSDGGGGYNEQFF	TGTGCCAGCAGTGACGGCGGGGGAGGGTACAATGAGCAGTTCTTC
-	TRBV4-1	-	TRBJ1-5	CASSQNGQPQHF	TGCGCCAGCAGCCAAAACGGTCAGCCCCAGCATTTT
-	TRBV3-1/TRBV3-2	TRBD1	TRBJ1-2	CASSRSGGADGYTF	TGTGCCAGCAGCCGGTCAGGGGGCGCTGATGGCTACACCTTC
-	TRBV7-3	TRBD1	TRBJ1-2	CASSRQGLFYGYTF	TGTGCCAGCAGCCGACAGGGACTTTTTTATGGCTACACCTTC
-	TRBV6-6	-	TRBJ1-5	CASTHPGNQPQHF	TGTGCCAGCACTCACCCGGGCAATCAGCCCCAGCATTTT
-	TRBV18	TRBD1	TRBJ1-5	CASSLLDRGTQPQHF	TGTGCCAGCTCACTGCTGGACAGGGGGACTCAGCCCCAGCATTTT
-	TRBV5-1	TRBD1	TRBJ1-2	CASSRGQGGYGYTF	TGCGCCAGCAGCCGCGGACAGGGCGGGTATGGCTACACCTTC
once	TRBV9	TRBD1	TRBJ1-3	CASSVGIGGHRGNTIYF	TGTGCCAGCAGCGTAGGAATAGGGGGCCACCGTGGAAACACCATATATTTT
-	TRBV2	TRBD1	TRBJ1-2	CASSDDRAQGYTF	TGTGCCAGCAGTGACGACAGGGCGCAGGGCTACACCTTC
-	TRBV19	TRBD1	TRBJ1-2	CASSLTPGQPRRTNYGYTF	TGTGCCAGTAGTCTAACGCCGGGACAGCCGAGAAGAACTAACTATGGCTACACCTTC
-	TRBV6-5	-	TRBJ1-4	CASTESTRRKLFF	TGTGCCAGCACGGAGTCAACCAGGAGGAAACTGTTTTTT
-	TRBV5-1	TRBD1	TRBJ2-3	CASSLARAGGDGTDTQYF	TGCGCCAGCAGCTTGGCCAGGGCAGGGGGAGATGGGACAGATACGCAGTATTTT
-	TRBV28	-	TRBJ1-2	CASSFRGGYGYTF	TGTGCCAGCAGTTTTAGGGGGGGCTATGGCTACACCTTC
-	TRBV6-6	TRBD1	TRBJ1-2	CASSPPGQSYGYTF	TGTGCCAGCAGTCCACCGGGACAGAGTTATGGCTACACCTTC
-	TRBV5-4	TRBD2	TRBJ2-2	CASSLETSGGSGELFF	TGTGCCAGCAGCTTGGAGACTAGCGGGGGGTCCGGGGAGCTGTTTTTT
-	TRBV6-5	-	TRBJ1-2	CASQIPEGEYGYTF	TGTGCCAGCCAGATCCCGGAGGGAGAGTATGGCTACACCTTC
-	TRBV29-1	TRBD1	TRBJ2-1	CSVVTGTGTYNEQFF	TGCAGCGTTGTGACCGGGACAGGGACCTACAATGAGCAGTTCTTC
-	TRBV7-3	TRBD1	TRBJ1-2	CASSLTRQGAFENYGYTF	TGTGCCAGCAGCCTAACCCGCCAGGGGGCGTTCGAAAACTATGGCTACACCTTC
-	TRBV29-1	-	TRBJ2-1	CSVGGYRRGDYNEQFF	TGCAGCGTTGGGGGGTATCGGAGGGGCGACTACAATGAGCAGTTCTTC